Sequencing of this T cell receptor (beta chain) was carried out in a study of cytomegalovirus exposure and HLA in healthy donors. Study-wide background: Within an early data release were about 90 million unique TCRs drawn from HLA-typed donors.

Regarding the study as a whole: Of the V segments, some could not be distinguished, including TRBV6-2 and TRBV6-3, and were excluded. Rare sequences made up most TCRs, while some public TCRs were found in many donors. Other equally common chains were less clonally expanded than HLA-associated TCR beta chains, a later analysis showed.

60 Vbeta and 13 Jbeta primers were used in PCR. Measured with immunoSEQ multiplex PCR; TCRdb has only the in-frame clones, and not every one. The sample records some 150,000 clones, about 80% being singletons. Regarding this clone: Its antigen is as yet unknown.

The germline V gene has CDR1 MNHEY and CDR2 SMNVEV (reference sequence). The length of the CDR3 is 16 residues. V lost 4 bases and J lost 10; bases outside the gene matches: 10. V is TRBV27 and J is TRBJ1-6; 10 bases agree with TRBD1. This TCR derives from a man in his thirties or forties in good health and CMV-seronegative. The sample was PBMCs. CDR3 DNA sequence: TGTGCCAGCAGTTCCCCAGGGACAGGGGTTTTATCACCCCTCCACTTT. Its protein product is CASSSPGTGVLSPLHF.